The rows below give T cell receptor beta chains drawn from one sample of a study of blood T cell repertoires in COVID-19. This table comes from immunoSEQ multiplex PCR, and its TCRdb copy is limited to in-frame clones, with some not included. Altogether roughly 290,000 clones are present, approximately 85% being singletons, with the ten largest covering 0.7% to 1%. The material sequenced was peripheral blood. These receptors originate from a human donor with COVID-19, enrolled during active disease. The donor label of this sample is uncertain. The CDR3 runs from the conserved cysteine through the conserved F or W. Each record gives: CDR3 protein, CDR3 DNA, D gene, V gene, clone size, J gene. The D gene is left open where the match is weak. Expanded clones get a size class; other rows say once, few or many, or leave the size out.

CDR3aa: CASSPVAGVSDTQYF
CDR3nt: TGTGCCAGCTCACCGGTGGCGGGAGTATCAGATACGCAGTATTTT
d_gene: TRBD2
v_gene: TRBV18
abundance: -
j_gene: TRBJ2-3

CDR3aa: CSVEETGMNTEAFF
CDR3nt: TGCAGCGTTGAAGAAACAGGGATGAACACTGAAGCTTTCTTT
d_gene: -
v_gene: TRBV29-1
abundance: once
j_gene: TRBJ1-1

CDR3aa: CASSSLGQTGSGYTF
CDR3nt: TGTGCCAGCAGTTCCTTGGGACAGACAGGTTCGGGCTACACCTTC
d_gene: TRBD1
v_gene: TRBV27
abundance: -
j_gene: TRBJ1-2

CDR3aa: CASSLLASGSGNEQFF
CDR3nt: TGTGCCAGCAGTTTACTTGCCAGCGGGAGTGGCAATGAGCAGTTCTTC
d_gene: TRBD2
v_gene: TRBV27
abundance: -
j_gene: TRBJ2-1

CDR3aa: CASSAGSSRYEQYF
CDR3nt: TGTGCCAGCAGCGCCGGATCTAGCAGATACGAGCAGTACTTC
d_gene: -
v_gene: TRBV11-3
abundance: -
j_gene: TRBJ2-7

CDR3aa: CASSSTSGANTGELFF
CDR3nt: TGCGCCAGCAGCTCCACTAGCGGGGCGAACACCGGGGAGCTGTTTTTT
d_gene: TRBD2
v_gene: TRBV5-1
abundance: -
j_gene: TRBJ2-2

CDR3aa: CASLRLAGGSTGELFF
CDR3nt: TGTGCCAGCCTACGACTAGCGGGAGGGAGCACCGGGGAGCTGTTTTTT
d_gene: TRBD2
v_gene: TRBV28
abundance: -
j_gene: TRBJ2-2

CDR3aa: CASDSLRASGSDEQFF
CDR3nt: TGTGCCAGCGATTCCCTCCGGGCTAGCGGGAGCGATGAGCAGTTCTTC
d_gene: TRBD2
v_gene: TRBV5-8
abundance: -
j_gene: TRBJ2-1

CDR3aa: CASSPDRDLGAFF
CDR3nt: TGTGCCAGCAGCCCCGACAGGGACCTCGGAGCTTTCTTT
d_gene: TRBD1
v_gene: TRBV7-3
abundance: -
j_gene: TRBJ1-1

CDR3aa: CATTRGLGYNEQFF
CDR3nt: TGTGCCACCACCCGGGGATTGGGTTACAATGAGCAGTTCTTC
d_gene: -
v_gene: TRBV15
abundance: -
j_gene: TRBJ2-1

CDR3aa: CASRPQGTSGNTIYF
CDR3nt: TGTGCCAGCAGACCACAGGGTACCTCTGGAAACACCATATATTTT
d_gene: -
v_gene: TRBV28
abundance: -
j_gene: TRBJ1-3

CDR3aa: CASSLTVTNYGYTF
CDR3nt: TGTGCCAGCAGCTTAACAGTCACTAACTATGGCTACACCTTC
d_gene: -
v_gene: TRBV7-8
abundance: once
j_gene: TRBJ1-2

CDR3aa: CASSLRGAGVNQPQHF
CDR3nt: TGTGCCAGCAGCTTGCGGGGGGCGGGGGTCAATCAGCCCCAGCATTTT
d_gene: -
v_gene: TRBV5-6
abundance: -
j_gene: TRBJ1-5

CDR3aa: CASSAAGGSYEQYF
CDR3nt: TGTGCCAGCAGCGCAGCGGGAGGGTCCTACGAGCAGTACTTC
d_gene: TRBD2
v_gene: TRBV9
abundance: once
j_gene: TRBJ2-7

CDR3aa: CASSPGQGTGIATEAFF
CDR3nt: TGCGCCAGCAGCCCGGGACAGGGGACGGGAATTGCCACTGAAGCTTTCTTT
d_gene: TRBD1
v_gene: TRBV5-1
abundance: -
j_gene: TRBJ1-1

CDR3aa: CASSPSPRGPETQYF
CDR3nt: TGTGCCAGCAGCCCCTCCCCGCGAGGTCCGGAGACCCAGTACTTC
d_gene: -
v_gene: TRBV11-3
abundance: -
j_gene: TRBJ2-5

CDR3aa: CASSRETYEQYF
CDR3nt: TGTGCCAGCAGTCGAGAAACCTACGAGCAGTACTTC
d_gene: -
v_gene: TRBV28
abundance: once
j_gene: TRBJ2-7

CDR3aa: CASSIYAAQPQHF
CDR3nt: TGTGCCAGCAGCATCTATGCCGCTCAGCCCCAGCATTTT
d_gene: -
v_gene: TRBV5-6
abundance: -
j_gene: TRBJ1-5

CDR3aa: CASLSSGTGSEAFF
CDR3nt: TGTGCCAGTTTATCTTCCGGGACAGGGTCTGAAGCTTTCTTT
d_gene: TRBD1
v_gene: TRBV19
abundance: -
j_gene: TRBJ1-1

CDR3aa: CASSASDRVRGTQYF
CDR3nt: TGTGCCAGCAGTGCGTCCGACAGGGTCCGGGGGACCCAGTACTTC
d_gene: TRBD1
v_gene: TRBV28
abundance: -
j_gene: TRBJ2-5

CDR3aa: CASSPVPEAGVIAGEKLFF
CDR3nt: TGTGCCAGTAGTCCCGTGCCTGAGGCAGGGGTCATTGCAGGTGAAAAACTGTTTTTT
d_gene: -
v_gene: TRBV19
abundance: -
j_gene: TRBJ1-4

CDR3aa: CASSDTLSGNTIYF
CDR3nt: TGTGCCAGCAGTGACACTCTCTCTGGAAACACCATATATTTT
d_gene: -
v_gene: TRBV2
abundance: -
j_gene: TRBJ1-3

CDR3aa: CSVEALGNTNYGYTF
CDR3nt: TGCAGCGTTGAGGCCCTCGGGAATACTAACTATGGCTACACCTTC
d_gene: -
v_gene: TRBV29-1
abundance: -
j_gene: TRBJ1-2

CDR3aa: CSVAQGSEFQPQHF
CDR3nt: TGCAGCGTTGCACAGGGCAGTGAGTTTCAGCCCCAGCATTTT
d_gene: -
v_gene: TRBV29-1
abundance: -
j_gene: TRBJ1-5

CDR3aa: CASSAGGGNGYTF
CDR3nt: TGTGCCAGCAGCGCAGGGGGCGGGAATGGCTACACCTTC
d_gene: TRBD1
v_gene: TRBV9
abundance: -
j_gene: TRBJ1-2

CDR3aa: CASSLVGDQPQHF
CDR3nt: TGCGCCAGCAGCTTGGTCGGAGATCAGCCCCAGCATTTT
d_gene: -
v_gene: TRBV5-1
abundance: -
j_gene: TRBJ1-5

CDR3aa: CASSETGLVSGANVLTF
CDR3nt: TGTGCCAGCAGCGAGACTGGACTCGTCTCTGGGGCCAACGTCCTGACTTTC
d_gene: -
v_gene: TRBV5-5
abundance: -
j_gene: TRBJ2-6

CDR3aa: CASRLRSGVNTGELFF
CDR3nt: TGTGCCAGTAGACTCAGGAGCGGAGTGAACACCGGGGAGCTGTTTTTT
d_gene: -
v_gene: TRBV19
abundance: -
j_gene: TRBJ2-2

CDR3aa: CASSLLGGGLVFHEQFF
CDR3nt: TGTGCCAGCAGCTTATTGGGAGGGGGGCTTGTATTTCATGAGCAGTTCTTC
d_gene: -
v_gene: TRBV7-9
abundance: -
j_gene: TRBJ2-1